This entry lists 19 T cell receptor beta chains sequenced from one sample in a study of T cells in localized non-small cell lung cancer. Libraries were prepared by immunoSEQ multiplex PCR; TCRdb keeps only in-frame clonotypes and omits some of them. This repertoire shows about 59,000 clones, approximately 91% found once; its top ten account for less than 20%. The sample consisted of peripheral blood, taken before any cancer treatment. All receptors come from a man aged 35-69 years with stage I lung adenocarcinoma.

The chain combines TRBV28 with TRBJ2-1; TRBD2 is a possible D gene (5 bases). The CDR3 runs 15 residues. V gave up 6 bases and J gave up 3 bases, with 15 bases separating them. CDR1 and CDR2 from the germline V gene are MDHEN and SYDVKM. The CDR3 bases are TGTGCCAGCAGATTTAGCGAGGAGGTCTACAATGAGCAGTTCTTC. Translated, it gives CASRFSEEVYNEQFF.

CDR3 DNA: TGTGCCAGCAGCCCTCCCGGGGGCCAGGAGCAGTTCTTC. Translated, it gives CASSPPGGQEQFF. This rearrangement joins TRBV7-3 to TRBJ2-1, with D tentatively TRBD1 or TRBD2 (6 bases each). The CDR3 has 13 amino acids. Trimming took off 5 bases at V and 10 bases at J, with 15 bases between the two ends. Per germline, CDR1 SGHTA and CDR2 FQGTGA.

This chain links TRBV4-1 with TRBJ1-2; no firm D call. The CDR3 consists of 16 residues. V was trimmed by 3 bases and J by 4 bases, leaving 18 bases between them. CDR1 MGHRA and CDR2 YSYEKL come from the germline V gene. In nucleotides, the CDR3 is TGCGCCAGCAGCCAGACCGAGGTAGGAGGCGCCTATGGCTACACCTTC. Translating it yields CASSQTEVGGAYGYTF.

This chain links TRBV25-1 with TRBJ2-2, with 13 bases lining up with TRBD2. CDR3 length: 16 residues. Germline loops: CDR1 MGHDK, CDR2 SYGVNS. Trimming took 7 bases from V and 7 from J; bases not matched to a gene: 9. The CDR3 nucleotides read TGTGCCAGCACTCGGACTAGCGGGAGTGAGGTCGGGGAGCTGTTTTTT. Translating gives CASTRTSGSEVGELFF.

CDR3 bases: TGTGCCAGCAGTTACGGAGGGGCTAATGAAAAACTGTTTTTT. Amino acids: CASSYGGANEKLFF. The chain uses TRBV6-6 and TRBJ1-4; D is perhaps TRBD1 (5 bases). Germline CDR1 is MNHNY and CDR2 is SVGAGI (reference sequence). Trimming stripped 2 bases from V and 3 bases from J, with 7 bases between. The length of the CDR3 is 14 residues.

J is TRBJ2-5 and V is TRBV15, with D unclear. The V gene's germline CDR1 is LNHNV and CDR2 YYDKDF (reference sequence). Trimming cost V 0 bases and J 2 bases, with 7 bases left between them. This CDR3 region has 14 residues. In DNA, the CDR3 is TGTGCCACCAGCAGAGATCGCGGACAAGAGACCCAGTACTTC. Translated, it gives CATSRDRGQETQYF.

The chain combines TRBV19 with TRBJ2-7; unclear D gene. Germline V CDR1 and CDR2: LNHDA, SQIVND (reference sequence). This CDR3 spans 13 amino acids. Trimming stripped 1 base from V and 2 bases from J, with 6 bases between. CDR3 DNA: TGTGCCAGTAGTATAGCCCCCCCCTACGAGCAGTACTTC. Translation: CASSIAPPYEQYF.

This clone has only one observation. V and J are TRBV15 and TRBJ2-3; D is ambiguous. Trimming shortened V by 0 bases and J by 4 bases, and 11 bases separated the two germline ends. CDR1 is LNHNV and CDR2 is YYDKDF in the germline V gene (reference sequence). The CDR3 is made up of 15 amino acids. The CDR3 here is CATSRDQVVADTQYF. DNA of the CDR3: TGTGCCACCAGCAGAGATCAGGTCGTCGCAGATACGCAGTATTTT.

The chain has TRBV10-3 and TRBJ2-5; the match to TRBD2 covers 7 bases. The germline CDR1 and CDR2 sequences are ENHRY and SYGVKD. CDR3 length: 11 residues. The CDR3 DNA follows: TGTGCGGGGGGGGACCAAGAGACCCAGTACTTC. The encoded protein is CAGGDQETQYF.

The table lists this clone with a count of one. The chain links TRBV28 to TRBJ1-2; D not certain. V was pared by 1 base and J by 7 bases, with 10 bases between. Germline V CDR1 and CDR2: MDHEN, SYDVKM. This CDR3 region has 13 residues. CDR3 nucleotide sequence: TGTGCCAGCAGTTTATCCCGGCGAGGTGGCTACACCTTC. Translation: CASSLSRRGGYTF.

V gene TRBV4-3 combines with J gene TRBJ2-7, with 8 bases matching TRBD2. Per the germline V gene, CDR1 is LGHNA and CDR2 is YSLEER. CDR3 length equals 16 residues. V trimming: 0 bases; J trimming: 3 bases; junction bases outside the gene matches: 7. DNA of the CDR3: TGCGCCAGCAGCCAAGAACACCGGGAGGGCGGCTACGAGCAGTACTTC. Translating gives CASSQEHREGGYEQYF.

The J gene is TRBJ2-2, the V gene TRBV30; 7 bases line up with TRBD1. Germline V gene lookup returns CDR1 GTSNPN and CDR2 SVGIG (reference sequence). The V gene end was trimmed by 3 bases and the J gene end by 3 bases; junction bases not matched to a gene: 7. The CDR3 is made up of 15 amino acids. CDR3 nucleotide sequence: TGTGCCTGGAGGAAACAGGGGCTCGACACCGGGGAGCTGTTTTTT. It specifies CAWRKQGLDTGELFF.

The table lists this clone with a count of one. V usage is TRBV15 and J usage is TRBJ2-7; tentatively, D is TRBD2 (5 bases). The germline gives CDR1 LNHNV, CDR2 YYDKDF (reference sequence). Trimming removed 0 bases at V and 3 bases at J, with 9 bases between. There are 14 residues in the CDR3. The CDR3 DNA reads as TGTGCCACCAGCAGAGATCGACGGGACTACGAGCAGTACTTC. Translation gives CATSRDRRDYEQYF.

The chain combines TRBV11-2 with TRBJ2-3; perhaps TRBD1 as D (5 bases). Germline assignment: CDR1 SGHAT and CDR2 FQNNGV. This CDR3 spans 14 amino acids. Trimming took off 5 bases at V and 0 bases at J, with 9 bases between the two ends. In DNA form, the CDR3 reads TGTGCCAGCAGCCAGGGTTCTAGCACAGATACGCAGTATTTT. Its translation: CASSQGSSTDTQYF.

This clone was recorded only once. The V call is TRBV19, the J call TRBJ1-5; a weak D match, TRBD1 (5 bases). V gave up 1 base and J gave up 5 bases, with 12 bases separating them. The V gene's germline CDR1 is LNHDA and CDR2 SQIVND (reference sequence). The CDR3 is 15 amino acids. The CDR3: CASSIGTTPYQPQHF. The CDR3 DNA sequence: TGTGCCAGTAGTATAGGGACAACCCCTTATCAGCCCCAGCATTTT.

The chain employs TRBV10-3 and TRBJ2-3; D possibly corresponds to TRBD1 (6 bases). Germline values: CDR1 ENHRY, CDR2 SYGVKD. The CDR3 extends over 14 amino acids. Trimming took off 3 bases at V and 2 bases at J, with 9 bases between the two ends. CDR3 loop: CAISENRDTDTQYF. As DNA, the CDR3 is TGTGCCATCAGTGAAAACAGGGACACAGATACGCAGTATTTT.

The chain is built from TRBV27 and TRBJ2-1; D is ambiguous. The CDR3 totals 15 residues. V was shortened by 5 bases and J by 0 bases, with 11 bases between the two germline ends. The V gene's germline CDR1 is MNHEY and CDR2 SMNVEV (reference sequence). This CDR3 reads CASSTDGNSYNEQFF. CDR3 sequence (DNA): TGTGCCAGCAGTACGGACGGAAACTCCTACAATGAGCAGTTCTTC.

With respect to this clone: The junction and the germline gene differ at one end; a read error may be behind it. The chain combines TRBV30 with TRBJ2-7; 8 nucleotides agree with TRBD1. The germline V gene has CDR1 GTSNPN and CDR2 SVGIG (reference sequence). This CDR3 contains 14 residues. In nucleotides, the CDR3 is TGTGCCTGGAGCACCCAGGGGGCAGCGCCCCGGTTCCGCTTC. Translated: CAWSTQGAAPRFRF.

This clone came up once. This chain connects TRBV5-6 to TRBJ2-7; TRBD2 is a possible D gene (6 bases). The V end was cut by 4 bases, the J end by 2 bases, with 16 bases between. Germline CDR1 SGHDT, CDR2 YYEEEE. This CDR3 region has 15 residues. CDR3 residues: CASSPALARTYEQYF. CDR3 DNA: TGTGCCAGCAGCCCAGCTCTAGCGCGCACCTACGAGCAGTACTTC.